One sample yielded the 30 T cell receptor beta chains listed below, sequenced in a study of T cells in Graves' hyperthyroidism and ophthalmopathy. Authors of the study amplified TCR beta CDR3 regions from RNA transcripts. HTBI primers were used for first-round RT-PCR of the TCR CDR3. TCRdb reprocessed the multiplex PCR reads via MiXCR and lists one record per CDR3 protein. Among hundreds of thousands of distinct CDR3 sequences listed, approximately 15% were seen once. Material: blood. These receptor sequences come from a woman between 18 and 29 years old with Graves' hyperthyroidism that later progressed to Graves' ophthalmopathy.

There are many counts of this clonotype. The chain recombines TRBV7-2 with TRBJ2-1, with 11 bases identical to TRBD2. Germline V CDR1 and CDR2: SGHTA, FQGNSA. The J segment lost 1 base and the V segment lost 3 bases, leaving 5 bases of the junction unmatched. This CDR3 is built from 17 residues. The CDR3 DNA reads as TGTGCCAGCAGCTTCCAGGCTAGCGGGAGGTCCTACAATGAGCAGTTCTTC. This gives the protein CASSFQASGRSYNEQFF.

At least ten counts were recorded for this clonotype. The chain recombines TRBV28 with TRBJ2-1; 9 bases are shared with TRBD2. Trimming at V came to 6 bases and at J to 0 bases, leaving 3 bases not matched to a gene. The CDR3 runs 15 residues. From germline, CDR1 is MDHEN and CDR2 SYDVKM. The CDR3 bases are TGTGCCAGCAGAACACTAGCGGGCTCCTACAATGAGCAGTTCTTC. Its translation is CASRTLAGSYNEQFF.

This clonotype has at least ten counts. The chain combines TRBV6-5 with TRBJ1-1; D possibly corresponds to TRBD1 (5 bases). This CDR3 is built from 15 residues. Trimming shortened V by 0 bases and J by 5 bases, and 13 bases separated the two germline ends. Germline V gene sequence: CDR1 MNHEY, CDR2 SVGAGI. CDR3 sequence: CASSYSVGRDTEAFF. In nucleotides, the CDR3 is TGTGCCAGCAGTTACTCGGTGGGGCGCGATACTGAAGCTTTCTTT.

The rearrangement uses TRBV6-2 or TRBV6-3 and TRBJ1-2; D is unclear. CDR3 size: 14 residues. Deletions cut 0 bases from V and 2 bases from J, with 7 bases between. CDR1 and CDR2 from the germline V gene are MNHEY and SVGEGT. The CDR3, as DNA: TGTGCCAGCAGTTACTCGTACGAGAACTATGGCTACACCTTC. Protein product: CASSYSYENYGYTF.

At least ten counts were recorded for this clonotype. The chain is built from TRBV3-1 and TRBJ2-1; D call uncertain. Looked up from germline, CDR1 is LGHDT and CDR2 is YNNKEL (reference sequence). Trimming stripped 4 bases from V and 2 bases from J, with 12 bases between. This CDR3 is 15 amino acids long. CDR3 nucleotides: TGTGCCAGCAGCCTGGGGTCCATCGCCTACAATGAGCAGTTCTTC. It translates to CASSLGSIAYNEQFF.

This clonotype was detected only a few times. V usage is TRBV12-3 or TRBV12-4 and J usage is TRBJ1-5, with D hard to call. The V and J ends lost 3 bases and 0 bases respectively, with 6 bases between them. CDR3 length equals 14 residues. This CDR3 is CASSFTSSNQPQHF. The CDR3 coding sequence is TGTGCCAGCAGTTTTACCAGTAGCAATCAGCCCCAGCATTTT.

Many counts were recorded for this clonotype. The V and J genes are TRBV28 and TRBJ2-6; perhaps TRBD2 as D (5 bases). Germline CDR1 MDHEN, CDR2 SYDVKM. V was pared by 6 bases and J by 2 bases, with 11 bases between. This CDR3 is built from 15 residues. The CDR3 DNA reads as TGTGCCAGCAGGGGTCCGGGGACTGGGGCCAACGTCCTGACTTTC. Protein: CASRGPGTGANVLTF.

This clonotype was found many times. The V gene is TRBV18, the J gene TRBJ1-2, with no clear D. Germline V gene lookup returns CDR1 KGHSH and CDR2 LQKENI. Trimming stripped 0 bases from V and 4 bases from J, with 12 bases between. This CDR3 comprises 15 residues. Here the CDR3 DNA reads TGTGCCAGCTCACCACCTTACAGAGACTTCTATGGCTACACCTTC. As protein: CASSPPYRDFYGYTF.

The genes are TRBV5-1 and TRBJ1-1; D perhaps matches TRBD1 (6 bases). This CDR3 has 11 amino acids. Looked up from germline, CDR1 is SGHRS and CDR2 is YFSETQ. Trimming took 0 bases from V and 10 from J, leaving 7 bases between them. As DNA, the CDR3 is TGCGCCAGCAGCTTGGAGGGGGTAGCTTTCTTT. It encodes CASSLEGVAFF.

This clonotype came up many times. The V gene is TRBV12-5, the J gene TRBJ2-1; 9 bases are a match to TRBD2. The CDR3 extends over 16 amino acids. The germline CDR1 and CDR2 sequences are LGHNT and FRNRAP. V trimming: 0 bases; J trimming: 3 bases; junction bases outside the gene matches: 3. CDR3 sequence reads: CASGLVIAGVYNEQFF. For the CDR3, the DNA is TGTGCTAGTGGTTTGGTAATAGCGGGAGTCTACAATGAGCAGTTCTTC.

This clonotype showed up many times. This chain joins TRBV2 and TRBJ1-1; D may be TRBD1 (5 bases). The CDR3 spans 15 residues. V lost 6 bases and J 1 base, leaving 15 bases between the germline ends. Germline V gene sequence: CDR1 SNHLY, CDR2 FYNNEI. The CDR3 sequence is CASSEQGYGNTEAFF. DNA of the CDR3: TGTGCCAGCAGCGAGCAGGGTTACGGGAACACTGAAGCTTTCTTT.

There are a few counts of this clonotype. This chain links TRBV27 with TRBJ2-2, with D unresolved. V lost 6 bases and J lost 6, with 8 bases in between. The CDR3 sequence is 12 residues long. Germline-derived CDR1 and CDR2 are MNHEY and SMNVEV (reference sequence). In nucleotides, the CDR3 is TGTGCCAGCAGAACCGATCCCGGGGAGCTGTTTTTT. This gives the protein CASRTDPGELFF.

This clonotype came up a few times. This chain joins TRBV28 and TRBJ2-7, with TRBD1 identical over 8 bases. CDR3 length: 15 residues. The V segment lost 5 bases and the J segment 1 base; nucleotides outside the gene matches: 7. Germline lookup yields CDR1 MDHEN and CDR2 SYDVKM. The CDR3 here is CASSPNRDRSYEQYF. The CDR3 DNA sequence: TGTGCCAGCAGTCCGAACCGGGACAGGTCCTACGAGCAGTACTTC.

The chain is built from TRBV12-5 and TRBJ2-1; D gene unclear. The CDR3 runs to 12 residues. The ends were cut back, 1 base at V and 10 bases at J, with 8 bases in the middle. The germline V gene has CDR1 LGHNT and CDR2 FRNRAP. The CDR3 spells CASGLDSSEQFF. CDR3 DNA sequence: TGTGCTAGTGGTTTGGACAGTTCAGAGCAGTTCTTC.

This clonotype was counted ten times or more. CDR3 sequence reads: CSASGSSSEQFF. The CDR3 DNA follows: TGCAGTGCTAGCGGGAGTTCGAGTGAGCAGTTCTTC. The genes are TRBV20-1 and TRBJ2-1, with D maybe TRBD2 (6 bases). CDR1 is DFQATT and CDR2 is SNEGSKA in the germline V gene (reference sequence). Trimming removed 3 bases at V and 9 bases at J, with 12 bases between. CDR3 length equals 12 residues.

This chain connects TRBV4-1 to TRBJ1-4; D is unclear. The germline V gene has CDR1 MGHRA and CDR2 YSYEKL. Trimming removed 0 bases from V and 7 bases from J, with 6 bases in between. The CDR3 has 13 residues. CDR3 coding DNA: TGCGCCAGCAGCCAAGATCACGGTGAAAAACTGTTTTTT. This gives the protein CASSQDHGEKLFF.

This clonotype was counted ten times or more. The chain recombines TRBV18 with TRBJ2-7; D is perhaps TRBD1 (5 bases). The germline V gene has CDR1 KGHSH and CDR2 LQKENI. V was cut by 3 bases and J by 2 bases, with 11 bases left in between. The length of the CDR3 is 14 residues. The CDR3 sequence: CASSPGQVTYEQYF. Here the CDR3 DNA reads TGTGCCAGCTCACCGGGGCAGGTTACCTACGAGCAGTACTTC.

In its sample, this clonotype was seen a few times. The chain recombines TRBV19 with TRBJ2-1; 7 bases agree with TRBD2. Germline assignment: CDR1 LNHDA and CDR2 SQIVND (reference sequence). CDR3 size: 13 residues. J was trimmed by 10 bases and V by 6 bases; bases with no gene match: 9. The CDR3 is CASSPKAGFEQFF. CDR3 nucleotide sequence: TGTGCCAGTAGCCCAAAAGCGGGATTCGAGCAGTTCTTC. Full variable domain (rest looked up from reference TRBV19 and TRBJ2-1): DGGITQSPKYLFRKEGQNVTLSCEQNLNHDAMYWYRQDPGQGLRLIYYSQIVNDFQKGDIAEGYSVSREKKESFPLTVTSAQKNPTAFYLCASSPKAGFEQFFGPGTRLTVL.

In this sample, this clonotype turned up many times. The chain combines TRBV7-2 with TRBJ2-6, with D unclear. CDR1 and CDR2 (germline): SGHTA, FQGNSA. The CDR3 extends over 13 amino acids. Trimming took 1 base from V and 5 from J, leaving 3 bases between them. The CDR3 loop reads CASSLGRANVLTF. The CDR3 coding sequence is TGTGCCAGCAGCTTAGGCAGGGCCAACGTCCTGACTTTC.

CDR3 DNA sequence: TGCGCCAGCAGCCTTAACGGGGCCCTTACCTACGAGCAGTACTTC. Translated, it gives CASSLNGALTYEQYF. The chain has TRBV5-1 and TRBJ2-7; either TRBD1 or TRBD2 may supply D (5 bases each). Germline assignment: CDR1 SGHRS and CDR2 YFSETQ. The V and J ends lost 4 bases and 2 bases respectively, with 16 bases between them. This CDR3 region has 15 residues.

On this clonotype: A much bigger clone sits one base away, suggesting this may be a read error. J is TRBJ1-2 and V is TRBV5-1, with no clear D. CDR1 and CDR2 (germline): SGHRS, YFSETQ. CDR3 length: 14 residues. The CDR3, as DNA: TGCGCCAGCAGCTTGGAGGTGAAGGGCCATGGCCACACCTTC. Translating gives CASSLEVKGHGHTF.

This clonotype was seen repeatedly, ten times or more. As DNA, the CDR3 is TGTGCCAGCAGTGAGGTGGTGGTCTCACAAGAGACCCAGTACTTC. Amino acid sequence: CASSEVVVSQETQYF. J is TRBJ2-5 and V is TRBV2; D is undetermined. Trimming pared 3 bases from V and 2 bases from J, leaving 13 bases between. This CDR3 region has 15 residues. Germline CDR1 and CDR2: SNHLY and FYNNEI.

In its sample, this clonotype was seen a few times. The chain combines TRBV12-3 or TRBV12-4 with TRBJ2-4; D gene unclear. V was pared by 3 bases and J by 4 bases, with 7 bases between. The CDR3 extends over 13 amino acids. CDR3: CASSFTQKNIQYF. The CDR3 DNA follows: TGTGCCAGCAGTTTTACCCAGAAAAACATTCAGTACTTC.

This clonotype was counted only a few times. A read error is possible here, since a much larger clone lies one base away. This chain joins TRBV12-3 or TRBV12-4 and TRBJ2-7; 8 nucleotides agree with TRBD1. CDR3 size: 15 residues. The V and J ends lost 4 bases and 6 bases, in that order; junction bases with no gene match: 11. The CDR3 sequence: CASSSPGGEYREQYF. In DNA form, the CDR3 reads TGTGCCAGCAGTTCTCCAGGGGGCGAGTACCGCGAGCAGTACTTC.

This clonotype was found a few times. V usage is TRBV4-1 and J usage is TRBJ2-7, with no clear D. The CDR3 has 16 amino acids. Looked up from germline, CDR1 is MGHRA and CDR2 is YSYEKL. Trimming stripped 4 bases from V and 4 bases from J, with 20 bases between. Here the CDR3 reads CASSPDQRRTVYEQYF. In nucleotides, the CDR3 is TGCGCCAGCAGCCCAGACCAACGCAGGACGGTATACGAGCAGTACTTC.

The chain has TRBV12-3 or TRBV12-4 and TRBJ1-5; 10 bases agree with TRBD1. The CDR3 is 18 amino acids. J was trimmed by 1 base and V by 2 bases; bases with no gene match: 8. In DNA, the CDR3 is TGTGCCAGCAGTTTATGGGCGGGACAGGGGATAAGCAATCAGCCCCAGCATTTT. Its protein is CASSLWAGQGISNQPQHF.

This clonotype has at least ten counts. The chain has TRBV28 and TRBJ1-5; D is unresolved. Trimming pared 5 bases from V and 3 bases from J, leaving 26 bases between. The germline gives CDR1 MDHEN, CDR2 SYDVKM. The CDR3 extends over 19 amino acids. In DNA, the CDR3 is TGTGCCAGCAGTGACCTCTATCTAGGACGGTCGAAACACAATCAGCCCCAGCATTTT. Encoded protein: CASSDLYLGRSKHNQPQHF. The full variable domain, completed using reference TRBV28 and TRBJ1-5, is DVKVTQSSRYLVKRTGEKVFLECVQDMDHENMFWYRQDPGLGLRLIYFSYDVKMKEKGDIPEGYSVSREKKERFSLILESASTNQTSMYLCASSDLYLGRSKHNQPQHFGDGTRLSIL.

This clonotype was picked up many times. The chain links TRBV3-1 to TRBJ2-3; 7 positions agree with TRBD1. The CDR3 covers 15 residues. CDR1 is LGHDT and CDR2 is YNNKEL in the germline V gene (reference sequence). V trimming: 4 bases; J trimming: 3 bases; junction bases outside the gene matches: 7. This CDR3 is CASSRSGGRTDTQYF. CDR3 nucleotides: TGTGCCAGCAGCCGGTCAGGGGGTCGTACAGATACGCAGTATTTT.

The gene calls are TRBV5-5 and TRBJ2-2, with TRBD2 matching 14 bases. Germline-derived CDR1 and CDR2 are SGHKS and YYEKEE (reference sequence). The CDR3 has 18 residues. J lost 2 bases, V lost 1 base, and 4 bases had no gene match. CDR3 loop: CASSLRLAGGENTGELFF. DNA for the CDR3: TGTGCCAGCAGCTTGAGACTAGCGGGGGGGGAAAACACCGGGGAGCTGTTTTTT.

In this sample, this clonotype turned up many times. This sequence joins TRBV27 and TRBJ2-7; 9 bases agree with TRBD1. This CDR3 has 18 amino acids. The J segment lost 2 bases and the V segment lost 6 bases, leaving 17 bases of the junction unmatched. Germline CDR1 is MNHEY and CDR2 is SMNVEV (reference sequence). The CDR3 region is CASRGQGSFGLPPYEQYF. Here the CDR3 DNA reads TGTGCCAGCAGGGGACAGGGATCTTTCGGACTCCCTCCCTACGAGCAGTACTTC.